The clone carrying this T cell receptor (beta chain) was seen just once. Germline V CDR1 and CDR2: GTSNPN, SVGIG (reference sequence). V lost 3 bases to trimming and J lost 6 bases; unmatched junction nucleotides: 8. This CDR3 contains 14 residues. The data are from a study of blood T cell repertoires in COVID-19. The overall study: PBMCs, B-cell-depleted T cells, or T cells were the source of the cDNA or gDNA that made up the material.

Source study methods: Reference gene primer amplification in the assay estimated nucleated cell counts. The protocol was immunoSEQ multiplex PCR, while the TCRdb copy is restricted to in-frame clones and leaves out a portion. V and J calls and clone size are as listed in that table; D and trimming were resolved from the DNA. Counted here are some 150,000 clones, roughly 90% occurring once; the ten biggest clones make up over 2%. This chain uses TRBV30 with TRBJ2-1; 7 nucleotides line up with TRBD2. Sequences were obtained from peripheral blood. The origin of this receptor is a human donor in a cohort sampled during active COVID-19. CDR3 protein: CAWRGLASGNEQFF. The CDR3 DNA is TGTGCCTGGAGGGGCCTGGCTAGCGGCAATGAGCAGTTCTTC.